This TCR beta chain stems from a study of long-term antiretroviral therapy in people with HIV (dated by TCRdb to 2022 to 2024). A note on the overall study: Collection of the earliest samples took place about a decade ahead of the 2015 WHO recommendation for immediate ART, at a time when ART was typically delayed until CD4 counts fell. No cross-contamination during QIAcube processing was shown when test extractions of a monoclonal T-cell line were performed alongside about 30 polyclonal samples. A retrospective serial study tested whether changes in peripheral blood TRB repertoire composition and diversity were associated with ART initiation and durable HIV suppression. A total of 192 cryopreserved PBMC samples came from around 30 adults with confirmed HIV infection and were collected serially over a mean of roughly six years (range 1-12). Among the 30 or so participants with HIV, about a dozen were female.

To be included, a participant needed at least one PBMC sample from before ART initiation plus at least two post-ART samples. Treatment was received in the United States of America by all participants with HIV. Before DNA extraction, cryopreserved samples of roughly 0.9-11 million PBMC were thawed and washed. At the time of the earliest PBMC sample, participants with HIV were aged between roughly 20 and 60 years. Each participant contributed PBMC samples from 1-4 timepoints before ART initiation and 2-8 timepoints after ART initiation, with a median of 7 samples. For every participant, serial HIV viral load, CD4+ T-cell count, ART history and demographic data were obtained. A Qiagen kit on a QIAcube was used to extract genomic DNA from unsorted PBMC, with samples processed in batches of 12. Deletion took 6 bases off V and 8 bases off J, with a span of 17 bases between the germline ends. The cysteine opens and the phenylalanine closes a CDR3 of 14 amino acids. Only the CDR3 region is kept as DNA, spanning 42 bases read in frame from base 1. CDR1 and CDR2 are read off the germline V gene as SNHLY and FYNNEI.

To note about this clone: Its target antigen remains unknown. The sample holds no much larger clone one base away, and base qualities are not on file.

Paper-wide results and their limitations: CDR3 length ranges in HIV repertoires were narrower than in controls, and network structure suggested an antigen-experienced repertoire with only a slight naive shift after ART. Starting ART was linked to a significant rise in TRB diversity, yet even with long-term ART the diversity remained significantly lower than in transplant donor controls. Limited PBMC availability meant only the TCR beta chain was sequenced, without alpha chain pairing. Inferences about post-ART repertoire changes were limited because no data were available on ART adherence, viral resistance or therapy changes. Samples dated from the mid-2000s to the late 2010s, and the ART regimens used may be less effective than current ones. Unsorted PBMC were profiled instead of sorted CD4+ and CD8+ T cells because pre-ART samples had limited cell numbers. At every time point, the repertoire was dominated by expanded TRB clones first identified before ART initiation, although this dominance fluctuated and, in many PLHIV, declined after ART.

The immunoSEQ hsTCRB v3.0 assay was used at survey level resolution for TRB variable region sequencing. TRB sequencing targeted a depth of about 40,000-50,000 T-cell genomes per sample. Pooled TRB libraries were sequenced on an Illumina MiSeq with a v3 150-cycle kit. The study's processing was this. Repertoire analysis ran in R within a reproducible Nextflow workflow covering QC, data transformation and analysis. LymphoSeq2, an R package for exploring AIRR-Seq data, was used to implement the custom analyses. A handful of samples that yielded fewer than 5000 total TRB sequences were excluded, so that around 190 HIV repertoires were analyzed. Among the roughly 200 retained HIV repertoires, some 57 were collected before ART initiation and about 130 were collected after ART initiation. Each repertoire was downsampled to 5000 TRB nucleotide sequences, and summary statistics were averaged across 100 downsampling iterations. TRB sequences were retained for analysis only if CDR3 regions of at least seven amino acids were present. Diversity was measured with a Shannon entropy-derived clonality score and the Gini coefficient. In the repertoire networks, any two of the top 5000 CDR3 amino acid sequences were connected whenever the two sequences differed by an edit distance of one. GLIPH2 predicted antigen specificity groups and MHC restriction for TRB CDR3 amino acid sequences. CDR3 amino acid sequences were matched against VDJdb and McPAS-TCR to flag known CMV, EBV, HIV or tissue antigen associations. Pre-ART, post-ART and control groups were compared with Wilcoxon signed-rank tests and Holm-Bonferroni correction. TCRdb re-hosts the immuneACCESS table, in-frame sequences only. Its copies lack some clones; in the studies checked, an unresolved V gene accounts for under half of them, and the cause for the rest is not known. From that table come the V and J calls and clone size; the DNA was used to work out D and trimming. This sample is represented by 15,000 to 20,000 clones; approximately 82% of them were singletons. The ten largest clones capture 8.8% of the sample.

The sequence was obtained from a man in his fifties or sixties with HIV. The chain was built from TRBV2 and TRBJ1-5; possibly the D gene is TRBD1, per 6 matching bases. The sequences come from unsorted PBMCs, collected 0.3 years before starting antiretroviral therapy. The CDR3: CASSALQGVEPQHF. The nucleotide sequence is given as TGTGCCAGCAGCGCCCTACAGGGTGTGGAGCCCCAGCATTTT.